The entry that follows covers one T cell receptor beta chain sequence. Through a sample-barcoded 5' primer and a J-beta primer mix, a second PCR was run for about 6 to 12 cycles. TCRdb reanalysed the 5' RACE reads using MiXCR and keeps one entry per CDR3 protein. The table has roughly 640,000 distinct CDR3 sequences, less than 35% seen once. This sample stems from a study of blood T cells in healthy people across ages. There are 16 residues in the CDR3. Germline-derived CDR1 and CDR2 are DFQATT and SNEGSKA (reference sequence). The V end was cut by 2 bases, the J end by 0 bases, with 14 bases between.

The sequenced sample consisted of blood. The sequence was collected from an elderly woman in good health. V gene TRBV20-1 combines with J gene TRBJ1-5; D unresolved. The CDR3 coding sequence is TGCAGTGCTAGAAGTCAGGCCCTTTATAGCAATCAGCCCCAGCATTTT. This encodes CSARSQALYSNQPQHF.